Presented here are 27 T cell receptor beta chains from one specimen sequenced in a study of blood T cell repertoires in COVID-19. Using immunoSEQ multiplex PCR, the repertoire was profiled, and TCRdb retains in-frame clones only, with some absent. The data contain about 120,000 clones, about 80% of them seen just once; the ten biggest clones take up roughly 12%. Material: peripheral blood. The receptors shown here come from a man aged 55-75 years with acute or convalescent COVID-19.

V and J are TRBV5-4 and TRBJ1-3; no clear D. Germline loops: CDR1 SGHNT, CDR2 YYREEE (reference sequence). Deletions cut 0 bases from V and 0 bases from J, with 4 bases between. The CDR3 is 14 amino acids. CDR3 amino acids: CASSLDSSGNTIYF. In nucleotides, the CDR3 is TGTGCCAGCAGCTTGGACAGCTCTGGAAACACCATATATTTT.

V gene TRBV11-2 combines with J gene TRBJ1-2; D gene ambiguous. The CDR3 spans 14 residues. The germline CDR1 and CDR2 sequences are SGHAT and FQNNGV. Trimming stripped 5 bases from V and 0 bases from J, with 10 bases between. CDR3 residues: CASSREPTNYGYTF. The CDR3 nucleotides read TGTGCCAGCAGCCGGGAGCCAACTAACTATGGCTACACCTTC.

The chain recombines TRBV7-9 with TRBJ1-2, with 8 positions matching TRBD1. The J segment lost 1 base and the V segment lost 3 bases, leaving 4 bases of the junction unmatched. Germline loops: CDR1 SEHNR, CDR2 FQNEAQ (reference sequence). CDR3 length: 15 residues. CDR3: CASSFQGQVNYGYTF. The CDR3 nucleotides read TGTGCCAGCAGCTTCCAGGGACAGGTTAACTATGGCTACACCTTC.

V gene TRBV5-1 combines with J gene TRBJ2-1, with D tentatively TRBD2 (7 bases). Trimming removed 4 bases at V and 2 bases at J, with 16 bases between. The V gene's germline CDR1 is SGHRS and CDR2 YFSETQ. The CDR3 covers 16 residues. CDR3 in DNA: TGCGCCAGCAGCGAAAGGGAGGGGGGCCCCTACAATGAGCAGTTCTTC. This sequence encodes CASSEREGGPYNEQFF.

CDR3 DNA: TGTGCCAGCAGCCCTTCTGGGGGGACTGGAAACACCATATATTTT. Protein: CASSPSGGTGNTIYF. J is TRBJ1-3 and V is TRBV28, with D maybe TRBD1 (5 bases). Trimming took 6 bases from V and 2 from J, leaving 14 bases between them. Germline V CDR1 and CDR2: MDHEN, SYDVKM. The CDR3 has 15 residues.

This chain uses TRBV10-2 with TRBJ1-4; D may be TRBD1 (5 bases). V lost 6 bases to trimming and J lost 7 bases, with 12 bases between them. Germline V lookup: CDR1 WSHSY, CDR2 SAAADI. The CDR3 consists of 13 residues. The CDR3 here is CASRSQGGEKLFF. The CDR3 nucleotides read TGCGCCAGCAGGTCTCAGGGAGGTGAAAAACTGTTTTTT.

The chain couples TRBV19 to TRBJ1-2, with 7 nucleotides matching TRBD1. CDR3 length equals 13 residues. The V segment lost 6 bases and the J segment 4 bases; nucleotides outside the gene matches: 5. The V gene's germline CDR1 is LNHDA and CDR2 SQIVND (reference sequence). CDR3 loop: CASRRDRVYGYTF. CDR3 bases: TGTGCCAGTAGACGGGACAGAGTCTATGGCTACACCTTC. Variable domain in full (rest from reference TRBV19 and TRBJ1-2): DGGITQSPKYLFRKEGQNVTLSCEQNLNHDAMYWYRQDPGQGLRLIYYSQIVNDFQKGDIAEGYSVSREKKESFPLTVTSAQKNPTAFYLCASRRDRVYGYTFGSGTRLTVV.

The V and J genes are TRBV2 and TRBJ1-1; no definite D call. Trimming pared 7 bases from V and 8 bases from J, leaving 20 bases between. Germline assignment: CDR1 SNHLY and CDR2 FYNNEI. This CDR3 spans 14 amino acids. CDR3 DNA sequence: TGTGCCAGCAATCCCCAAAACCTGCTGGGCGAAGCTTTCTTT. Its translation is CASNPQNLLGEAFF.

The gene calls are TRBV20-1 and TRBJ1-1; D may be TRBD1 (5 bases). Germline-derived CDR1 and CDR2 are DFQATT and SNEGSKA (reference sequence). This CDR3 is 11 amino acids long. Trimming left V 1 base short and J 11 bases short, with 11 bases between. CDR3 region: CSARVGGSAFF. Here the CDR3 DNA reads TGCAGTGCTAGAGTCGGGGGATCCGCTTTCTTT.

The chain couples TRBV20-1 to TRBJ1-2, with unresolved D. Germline V CDR1 and CDR2: DFQATT, SNEGSKA (reference sequence). The germline V and J ends were trimmed by 3 bases and 2 bases, with 10 bases remaining between them. The CDR3 is 13 amino acids. The CDR3 loop is CSASLRANYGYTF. Here the CDR3 DNA reads TGCAGTGCTAGTCTGCGGGCGAACTATGGCTACACCTTC.

The V and J genes are TRBV9 and TRBJ1-2; a weak D match, TRBD1 (5 bases). The CDR3 has 17 residues. The V end was cut by 4 bases, the J end by 4 bases, with 23 bases between. Germline V CDR1 and CDR2: SGDLS, YYNGEE. In nucleotides, the CDR3 is TGTGCCAGCAGCAACCGCCTAGGGGCGCCAGCAAGCTATGGCTACACCTTC. The encoded protein is CASSNRLGAPASYGYTF.

The DNA of the CDR3 is TGTGCCAGCAGCCCAAACCCGGACAGGAACACTGAAGCTTTCTTT. Translating it yields CASSPNPDRNTEAFF. The chain is built from TRBV5-5 and TRBJ1-1, with D perhaps TRBD1 (6 bases). V was cut by 4 bases and J by 1 base, with 14 bases left in between. Germline V gives CDR1 SGHKS, CDR2 YYEKEE (reference sequence). This CDR3 spans 15 amino acids. Full variable domain (rest looked up from reference TRBV5-5 and TRBJ1-1): DAGVTQSPTHLIKTRGQQVTLRCSPISGHKSVSWYQQVLGQGPQFIFQYYEKEERGRGNFPDRFSARQFPNYSSELNVNALLLGDSALYLCASSPNPDRNTEAFFGQGTRLTVV.

CDR3 nucleotide sequence: TGTGCCAGCAGCTCACGAATAGCGGAGATGAGCTCCTACGAGCAGTACTTC. It codes for CASSSRIAEMSSYEQYF. This sequence joins TRBV5-4 and TRBJ2-7; a weak D match, TRBD2 (6 bases). Germline V lookup: CDR1 SGHNT, CDR2 YYREEE (reference sequence). The length of the CDR3 is 17 residues. The V end was cut by 3 bases, the J end by 0 bases, with 19 bases between. Complete variable domain (other parts from reference TRBV5-4 and TRBJ2-7): ETGVTQSPTHLIKTRGQQVTLRCSSQSGHNTVSWYQQALGQGPQFIFQYYREEENGRGNFPPRFSGLQFPNYSSELNVNALELDDSALYLCASSSRIAEMSSYEQYFGPGTRLTVT.

The CDR3 DNA is TGTGCCAGCACACAGGGGAGGTCCTACAATGAGCAGTTCTTC. Translating gives CASTQGRSYNEQFF. The V call is TRBV27, the J call TRBJ2-1, with D perhaps TRBD1 (7 bases). Deletions cut 7 bases from V and 1 base from J, with 11 bases between. The germline V gene has CDR1 MNHEY and CDR2 SMNVEV (reference sequence). The CDR3 loop spans 14 amino acids.

This clone appeared a single time. This chain uses TRBV7-9 with TRBJ1-1, with D tentatively TRBD1 (6 bases). Germline V gene lookup returns CDR1 SEHNR and CDR2 FQNEAQ (reference sequence). V was shortened by 1 base and J by 5 bases, with 20 bases between the two germline ends. The CDR3 contains 17 residues. The CDR3 sequence is CASSLVSLRDRMTEAFF. CDR3 coding DNA: TGTGCCAGCAGCTTAGTCAGTCTCCGCGACAGGATGACTGAAGCTTTCTTT.

As for this clone: Other nucleotide sequences from this sample produce the same CDR3. V and J are TRBV15 and TRBJ2-1; TRBD2 agrees at 11 bases. Germline loops: CDR1 LNHNV, CDR2 YYDKDF (reference sequence). The CDR3 consists of 16 residues. Losses at the gene ends were 3 bases for V and 0 bases for J; bases not matched to a gene: 1. DNA for the CDR3: TGTGCCACCAGCAGGGGACTAGCGGTCTCCTACAATGAGCAGTTCTTC. It encodes CATSRGLAVSYNEQFF.

The chain joins TRBV3-1 (or the pseudogene TRBV3-2) to TRBJ2-1; D call uncertain. V was cut by 2 bases and J by 10 bases, with 6 bases left in between. Germline CDR1 LGHDT, CDR2 YNNKEL (reference sequence). This CDR3 contains 11 residues. CDR3 bases: TGTGCCAGCAGCCAACGCCAGGAGCAGTTCTTC. Residues: CASSQRQEQFF.

The chain links TRBV28 to TRBJ1-4; D call uncertain. The CDR3 has 13 amino acids. Germline-derived CDR1 and CDR2 are MDHEN and SYDVKM. Trimming shortened V by 2 bases and J by 8 bases, and 9 bases separated the two germline ends. CDR3 in DNA: TGTGCCAGCAGTTTAGCCGGGGTGGAAAAACTGTTTTTT. Residues: CASSLAGVEKLFF.

J is TRBJ2-1 and V is TRBV15, with D possibly being TRBD2 (6 bases). The germline V gene encodes CDR1 LNHNV and CDR2 YYDKDF (reference sequence). The CDR3 totals 14 residues. V lost 0 bases to trimming and J lost 8 bases, with 11 bases between them. The CDR3 loop reads CATSRDRESDEQFF. CDR3 DNA sequence: TGTGCCACCAGCAGAGATCGGGAGTCTGATGAGCAGTTCTTC.

The CDR3 coding sequence is TGTGCCAGCAGCTTGGGCGGGACGGTGGGCGCAGATACGCAGTATTTT. This translates into CASSLGGTVGADTQYF. The chain couples TRBV5-4 to TRBJ2-3; possibly TRBD2 for D (6 bases). The CDR3 runs 16 residues. Per the germline V gene, CDR1 is SGHNT and CDR2 is YYREEE (reference sequence). V was trimmed by 0 bases and J by 4 bases, leaving 15 bases between them.

This chain joins TRBV25-1 and TRBJ2-4, with D maybe TRBD1 (5 bases). The CDR3 extends over 13 amino acids. Per the germline V gene, CDR1 is MGHDK and CDR2 is SYGVNS. Trimming pared 3 bases from V and 8 bases from J, leaving 11 bases between. The CDR3 DNA sequence: TGTGCCAGCAGTGACAGGGTTCTAGACATTCAGTACTTC. Protein: CASSDRVLDIQYF.

The chain is built from TRBV11-2 and TRBJ2-7; D is ambiguous. Germline V gene data show CDR1 as SGHAT and CDR2 as FQNNGV. The V end was cut by 3 bases, the J end by 6 bases, with 21 bases between. This CDR3 has 16 amino acids. CDR3 DNA: TGTGCCAGCAGCTTCGGCTCGGGTACGAACTTGGGCGAGCAGTACTTC. It yields the protein CASSFGSGTNLGEQYF.

The V call is TRBV7-9, the J call TRBJ2-7; 13 positions match TRBD2. Germline loops: CDR1 SEHNR, CDR2 FQNEAQ (reference sequence). The CDR3 contains 16 residues. The V gene end was trimmed by 5 bases and the J gene end by 1 base; junction bases not matched to a gene: 5. Here the CDR3 reads CASSQGLAGPSYEQYF. The DNA of the CDR3 is TGTGCCAGCAGCCAGGGACTAGCGGGGCCTTCCTACGAGCAGTACTTC.

This clone was seen repeatedly, ten times or more. The rearrangement joins TRBV28 to TRBJ1-1; TRBD1 matches at 8 bases. This CDR3 is 21 amino acids long. V gave up 5 bases and J gave up 0 bases; unmatched junction bases: 23. Germline assignment: CDR1 MDHEN and CDR2 SYDVKM. CDR3 bases: TGTGCCAGCAGTCAAAGCTACAGGGGGATAGGAAGGTCAGCCATGAACACTGAAGCTTTCTTT. Amino acid sequence: CASSQSYRGIGRSAMNTEAFF.

V gene TRBV28 combines with J gene TRBJ2-1; D is possibly TRBD2 (5 bases). This CDR3 spans 15 amino acids. V lost 7 bases and J lost 0, with 13 bases in between. Looked up from germline, CDR1 is MDHEN and CDR2 is SYDVKM. The CDR3 DNA is TGTGCCAGCACCCTCAGCGGTAGCTCCTACAATGAGCAGTTCTTC. Its protein product is CASTLSGSSYNEQFF.

The chain links TRBV23-1 to TRBJ2-1, with 14 bases fitting TRBD2. TRBV23-1 counts as an open reading frame of uncertain function. The J segment lost 8 bases and the V segment lost 3 bases, leaving 9 bases of the junction unmatched. CDR3 size: 17 residues. The CDR3 DNA is TGCGCCAGCAGTCACCTGGGGACTAGCGGGAGAAACTATGAGCAGTTCTTC. This sequence encodes CASSHLGTSGRNYEQFF.

The V call is TRBV11-2, the J call TRBJ2-1, with 7 bases lining up with TRBD2. The CDR3 consists of 16 residues. In germline, CDR1 is SGHAT, CDR2 FQNNGV. V shed 2 bases and J 2 bases; nucleotides not matched to a gene: 6. CDR3: CASSLLRGRTYNEQFF. CDR3 nucleotide sequence: TGTGCCAGCAGCTTACTGCGCGGGAGAACCTACAATGAGCAGTTCTTC.